The clone carrying this T cell receptor (beta chain) has a single count. Its antigen is unidentified. Trimming shortened V by 4 bases and J by 1 base, and 7 bases separated the two germline ends. Per germline, CDR1 MNHEY and CDR2 SVGEGT. This CDR3 is built from 13 residues. The source of the sample is a study of T cell responses to AZD1222 COVID-19 vaccine. Whole-study findings and limits: Clonal diversity was possibly underestimated; the donors were predominantly white British and more often female.

Data came from immunoSEQ multiplex PCR; TCRdb stores just in-frame clones and leaves some out. The sample shows about 150,000 clones, around nine tenths of them seen only once. The sequences come from peripheral blood, collected on day 0 of AZD1222 vaccination. This chain links TRBV6-2 or TRBV6-3 with TRBJ1-1; weak D call: TRBD1 (5 bases). The sequence derives from an adult in good health. The CDR3 protein is CASSFRENTEAFF. The DNA for the CDR3 is TGTGCCAGCAGTTTCAGGGAGAACACTGAAGCTTTCTTT.